Below, one TCR beta chain is given with its context. Its antigen remains unknown. Patients who had autoimmune disease history or got systemic immunosuppression were left out. TCRdb's table, derived via immunoSEQ multiplex PCR, lists solely in-frame clones and lacks some. The sample holds 55,000 to 80,000 clones, 80% to 90% seen once. This specimen belongs to a study of OX40 agonist ivuxolimab in advanced cancers. For the study at large: Ivuxolimab was delivered to patients intravenously every 2 weeks at doses spanning 0.01 to 10 mg/kg. Cohort: approximately 79% men, mean age about 62, aged roughly 20 to 79.

Study-wide results and limits: Clonal expansion by week 6 occurred in CD4+ and CD8+ blood T cells (at 0.1 to 3.0 mg/kg).

V lost 4 bases and J lost 5, with 13 bases in between. The germline gives CDR1 SGHDT, CDR2 YYEEEE. This CDR3 region has 14 residues. The V call is TRBV5-6, the J call TRBJ1-5; tentative D call: TRBD1 (6 bases). The origin of this receptor is an adult with an advanced solid tumor such as melanoma, head and neck, liver or kidney cancer. The sample consisted of CD4+ or CD8+ T cells sorted from blood, taken in a trial of the OX40 agonist ivuxolimab. CDR3 DNA sequence: TGTGCCAGCAGCCCCGGGGGGCACGATCAGCCCCAGCATTTT. Its translation: CASSPGGHDQPQHF.